These T cell receptor beta chains were read from a single sample in a study of control samples from healthy donors and cancer patients. The protocol was immunoSEQ multiplex PCR, while the TCRdb copy is restricted to in-frame clones and leaves out a portion. This table has about 89,000 clones, 86% appearing once. Sample: blood. These receptors originate from a man aged 25-45 years in good health. The CDR3 runs from the conserved cysteine through the conserved F or W. The order of the fields is J gene, clone size, V gene, D gene, CDR3 protein, CDR3 DNA. The D gene is left open where the match is weak. The size of a clone is reported for some rows only, either as once, few or many, or as a class for expanded clones.

TRBJ2-3	NA	TRBV6-5	NA	CASSYSASIEADTQYF	TGTGCCAGCAGTTACTCGGCCAGTATAGAGGCAGATACGCAGTATTTT
TRBJ2-2	NA	TRBV4-2	NA	CASSQERTATGELFF	TGTGCCAGCAGCCAAGAAAGAACTGCCACCGGGGAGCTGTTTTTT
TRBJ1-5	NA	TRBV5-6	NA	CASSLGLNQPQHF	TGTGCCAGCAGCTTGGGCCTTAATCAGCCCCAGCATTTT
TRBJ1-3	NA	TRBV7-2	NA	CASSIQQGSGNTIYF	TGTGCCAGCAGCATACAGCAGGGCTCTGGAAACACCATATATTTT
TRBJ2-1	NA	TRBV5-1	NA	CASSFSGPSYNEQFF	TGCGCCAGCAGCTTCAGTGGGCCTTCCTACAATGAGCAGTTCTTC
TRBJ2-7	once	TRBV7-9	NA	CASVGSYEQYF	TGTGCCAGCGTTGGGTCCTACGAGCAGTACTTC
TRBJ1-3	NA	TRBV12-5	TRBD1	CASGLGAGGAGNTIYF	TGTGCTAGTGGTTTGGGGGCAGGGGGCGCAGGAAACACCATATATTTT
TRBJ1-1	NA	TRBV5-1	NA	CASSLGANTEAFF	TGCGCCAGCAGCTTGGGGGCTAACACTGAAGCTTTCTTT
TRBJ1-1	few	TRBV7-2	NA	CASSLEGSRNTEAFF	TGTGCCAGCAGCTTAGAGGGGAGTAGGAACACTGAAGCTTTCTTT
TRBJ2-5	NA	TRBV7-9	NA	CASNQGGETQYF	TGTGCCAGCAACCAAGGGGGGGAGACCCAGTACTTC
TRBJ1-2	few	TRBV27	TRBD1	CASSLRTGYGYTF	TGTGCCAGCAGTTTAAGGACAGGCTATGGCTACACCTTC
TRBJ2-2	NA	TRBV13	NA	CASSLLRNTGELFF	TGTGCCAGCAGCTTACTCCGGAACACCGGGGAGCTGTTTTTT
TRBJ1-4	NA	TRBV20-1	NA	CSASVSGSANEKLFF	TGCAGTGCTAGTGTCTCAGGGTCGGCTAATGAAAAACTGTTTTTT
TRBJ1-2	NA	TRBV11-1	TRBD1	CASSASTTGGYTF	TGTGCCAGCAGCGCCTCGACGACAGGGGGCTACACCTTC
TRBJ2-5	few	TRBV24-1	TRBD1	CATSAGDRLETQYF	TGTGCCACCAGTGCCGGGGACAGGTTGGAGACCCAGTACTTC
TRBJ2-5	NA	TRBV5-1	NA	CASSLGGNQETQYF	TGCGCCAGCAGCTTAGGGGGGAACCAAGAGACCCAGTACTTC
TRBJ1-2	NA	TRBV29-1	TRBD1	CSVEDRGGPLYGYTF	TGCAGCGTTGAAGATCGAGGGGGCCCCCTCTATGGCTACACCTTC
TRBJ1-2	NA	TRBV2	NA	CASSSVQGRGYTF	TGTGCCAGCAGCTCCGTCCAGGGTCGGGGCTACACCTTC
TRBJ2-1	NA	TRBV23-1	TRBD1	CASSQSVGQKLNEQFF	TGCGCCAGCAGTCAATCGGTGGGACAGAAGCTCAATGAGCAGTTCTTC
TRBJ1-5	NA	TRBV4-2	NA	CASSQDGGGNQPQHF	TGTGCCAGCAGCCAAGATGGGGGGGGCAATCAGCCCCAGCATTTT
TRBJ2-3	NA	TRBV3-1/TRBV3-2	NA	CASSLPGAGADTQYF	TGTGCCAGCAGCCTCCCAGGGGCAGGGGCAGATACGCAGTATTTT
TRBJ1-2	NA	TRBV6-6	NA	CASSHSFGSTDYGYTF	TGTGCCAGCAGTCATTCGTTTGGTAGCACCGACTATGGCTACACCTTC
TRBJ2-2	NA	TRBV30	NA	CAWSVGVRAGELFF	TGTGCCTGGAGTGTAGGGGTAAGGGCCGGGGAGCTGTTTTTT
TRBJ1-5	NA	TRBV5-3	NA	CARSQGQCPNQPQHF	TGTGCCAGAAGCCAAGGACAGTGTCCCAATCAGCCCCAGCATTTT
TRBJ1-2	NA	TRBV6-1	NA	CASSDRGPYGYTF	TGTGCCAGCAGTGACAGGGGACCCTATGGCTACACCTTC
TRBJ1-2	once	TRBV2	NA	CASSLEAAPNYGYTF	TGTGCCAGCAGCCTTGAGGCAGCTCCTAACTATGGCTACACCTTC
TRBJ1-4	NA	TRBV5-1	NA	CASSPPSGGPDEKLFF	TGCGCCAGCAGCCCCCCGAGTGGGGGTCCGGATGAAAAACTGTTTTTT
TRBJ1-1	NA	TRBV7-8	TRBD1	CASSPRPGQGNTEAFF	TGTGCCAGCAGCCCCCGTCCGGGACAGGGAAACACTGAAGCTTTCTTT
TRBJ2-3	NA	TRBV3-1/TRBV3-2	NA	CASSQDPRGAGTDTQYF	TGTGCCAGCAGCCAAGATCCACGGGGGGCCGGAACAGATACGCAGTATTTT
TRBJ1-4	NA	TRBV10-3	TRBD1	CAIRQGQEDEKLFF	TGTGCCATCAGACAGGGGCAAGAAGATGAAAAACTGTTTTTT
TRBJ2-7	NA	TRBV9	TRBD2	CASSSGTSVRYF	TGTGCCAGCAGCTCAGGGACTAGCGTTCGGTACTTC
TRBJ1-2	NA	TRBV27	TRBD1	CASSSDRVLGYGYTF	TGTGCCAGCAGTTCAGACAGGGTGCTAGGCTATGGCTACACCTTC
TRBJ2-3	NA	TRBV9	TRBD2	CASAILAASTDTQYF	TGTGCCAGCGCTATCCTAGCGGCAAGCACAGATACGCAGTATTTT
TRBJ1-1	NA	TRBV5-8	NA	CASSFVTEAFF	TGTGCCAGCAGCTTTGTCACTGAAGCTTTCTTT
TRBJ1-1	NA	TRBV19	TRBD1	CASGRQGTDTEAFF	TGTGCCAGTGGGAGACAGGGGACGGACACTGAAGCTTTCTTT
TRBJ1-1	NA	TRBV9	TRBD1	CASSVGTGGGTEAFF	TGTGCCAGCAGCGTAGGGACAGGGGGAGGCACTGAAGCTTTCTTT
TRBJ1-2	NA	TRBV6-5	NA	CASTRSTGGWDGYTF	TGTGCCAGCACTCGCTCCACGGGGGGCTGGGATGGCTACACCTTC
TRBJ1-5	many	TRBV19	TRBD1	CASSPTGGNQPQHF	TGTGCCAGTAGTCCGACAGGGGGCAATCAGCCCCAGCATTTT
TRBJ1-2	NA	TRBV10-3	NA	CAIREDSSNGYTF	TGTGCCATCAGAGAGGACAGCTCCAATGGCTACACCTTC
TRBJ2-3	NA	TRBV9	NA	CASSPRQSTDTQYF	TGTGCCAGCAGCCCCCGACAGAGCACAGATACGCAGTATTTT
TRBJ2-1	once	TRBV3-1/TRBV3-2	TRBD1	CASSHSDRGGNEQFF	TGTGCCAGCAGCCACTCAGACAGGGGAGGCAATGAGCAGTTCTTC
TRBJ2-1	NA	TRBV2	NA	CASSVWTTQRGEQFF	TGTGCCAGCAGTGTTTGGACAACCCAGAGGGGGGAGCAGTTCTTC
TRBJ2-1	NA	TRBV19	NA	CASSTTVSYNEQFF	TGTGCCAGTAGTACGACAGTGAGTTACAATGAGCAGTTCTTC
TRBJ2-5	NA	TRBV4-2	TRBD2	CASSQGAGGKETQYF	TGTGCCAGCAGCCAAGGAGCGGGGGGGAAAGAGACCCAGTACTTC
TRBJ1-1	NA	TRBV6-1	NA	CASSEPRGGMNTEAFF	TGTGCCAGCAGTGAACCCCGGGGGGGCATGAACACTGAAGCTTTCTTT
TRBJ1-1	few	TRBV20-1	NA	CSARQGDEAFF	TGCAGTGCTAGACAGGGAGATGAAGCTTTCTTT
TRBJ1-2	NA	TRBV5-4	NA	CASSSGLFYGYTF	TGTGCCAGCAGCTCCGGACTCTTCTATGGCTACACCTTC
TRBJ1-6	NA	TRBV5-1	NA	CASSLEKGSGSPLHF	TGCGCCAGCAGCTTGGAAAAGGGTTCAGGGTCACCCCTCCACTTT
TRBJ2-3	NA	TRBV12-5	TRBD1	CASELGQSKDTQYF	TGTGCTAGTGAGTTGGGACAGTCAAAGGATACGCAGTATTTT
TRBJ1-2	NA	TRBV7-9	TRBD1	CASSFPGTGTGYGYTF	TGTGCCAGCAGCTTTCCCGGGACAGGGACCGGGTATGGCTACACCTTC
TRBJ2-5	NA	TRBV6-5	TRBD2	CASRRTSTQETQYF	TGTGCCAGCAGGAGGACTAGCACTCAAGAGACCCAGTACTTC
TRBJ1-2	NA	TRBV9	NA	CASSSLEMGSGYTF	TGTGCCAGCAGCTCCCTGGAGATGGGCTCTGGCTACACCTTC
TRBJ2-7	NA	TRBV7-8	TRBD1	CASSPTGTGGEQYF	TGTGCCAGCAGCCCGACAGGGACCGGTGGCGAGCAGTACTTC